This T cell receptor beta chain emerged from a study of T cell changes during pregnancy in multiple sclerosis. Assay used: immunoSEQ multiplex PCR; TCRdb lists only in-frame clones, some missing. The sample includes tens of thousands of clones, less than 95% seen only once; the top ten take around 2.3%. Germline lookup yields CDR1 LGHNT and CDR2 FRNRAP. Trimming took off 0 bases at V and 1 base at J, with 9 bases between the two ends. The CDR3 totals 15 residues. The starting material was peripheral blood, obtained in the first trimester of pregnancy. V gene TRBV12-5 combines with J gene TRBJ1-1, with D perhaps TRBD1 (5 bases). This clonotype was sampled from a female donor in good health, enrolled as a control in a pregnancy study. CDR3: CASGLVLRGNTEAFF. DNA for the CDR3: TGTGCTAGTGGTTTGGTCTTAAGGGGGAACACTGAAGCTTTCTTT.